This T cell receptor (beta chain) was captured in a study of T cell changes during pregnancy in multiple sclerosis. Clones were read by immunoSEQ multiplex PCR, and TCRdb kept only the in-frame ones, dropping some. Of about 25,000 clones in the sample, about 92% were seen once. Germline CDR1 MDHEN, CDR2 SYDVKM. The ends lost 10 bases at V and 3 bases at J; junction bases unmatched: 18. This CDR3 region has 19 residues. The sequence was collected from a female donor in good health, enrolled as a control in a pregnancy study. This specimen was CD8+ T cells from peripheral blood mononuclear cells, taken in the third trimester of pregnancy. This chain uses TRBV28 with TRBJ2-6; 10 positions match TRBD2. In DNA, the CDR3 is TGTGCCACCCAGTTTGGCGGGCTAGCGGGAGTTGGTGGGGCCAACGTCCTGACTTTC. Translation gives CATQFGGLAGVGGANVLTF.